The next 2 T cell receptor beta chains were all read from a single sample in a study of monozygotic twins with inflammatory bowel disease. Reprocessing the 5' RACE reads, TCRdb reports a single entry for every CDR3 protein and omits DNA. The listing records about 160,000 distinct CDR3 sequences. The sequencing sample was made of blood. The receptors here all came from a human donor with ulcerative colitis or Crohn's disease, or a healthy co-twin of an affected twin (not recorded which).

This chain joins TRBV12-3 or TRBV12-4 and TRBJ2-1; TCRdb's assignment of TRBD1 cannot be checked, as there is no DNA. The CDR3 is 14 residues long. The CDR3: CASSSHGTSNEQFF.

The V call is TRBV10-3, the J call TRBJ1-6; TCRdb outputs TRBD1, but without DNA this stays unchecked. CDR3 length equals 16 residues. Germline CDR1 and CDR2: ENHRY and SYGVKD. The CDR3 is CAISLGQGPANSPLHF.